One sample yielded the 10 T cell receptor beta chains listed below, sequenced in a study of identical twins. TCRdb passed the 5' RACE reads through MiXCR, listing each CDR3 protein once. The sample has some 590,000 distinct CDR3 sequences, roughly 9.5% seen once. The same sample was also studied in work on yellow fever vaccine responses in identical twins.

The sequenced sample was PBMCs. These receptors were taken from a woman under 30 in good health.

Ten or more counts support this clonotype. The DNA of the CDR3 is TGTGCCAGCTCACCACGGACAGGGAATAGCAATCAGCCCCAGCATTTT. It encodes CASSPRTGNSNQPQHF. The V gene is TRBV18, the J gene TRBJ1-5, with 8 bases matching TRBD1. Germline CDR1 KGHSH, CDR2 LQKENI. The J segment lost 0 bases and the V segment lost 1 base, leaving 2 bases of the junction unmatched. The CDR3 length is 16 residues.

The V and J genes are TRBV3-1 and TRBJ1-2; D not certain. V shed 0 bases and J shed 10 bases, with 9 bases lying between them. This CDR3 spans 12 amino acids. Germline V CDR1 and CDR2: LGHDT, YNNKEL (reference sequence). The CDR3 nucleotides are TGTGCCAGCAGCCAAGACCCCAGGACCTACACCTTC. Translated: CASSQDPRTYTF.

The sample holds many counts of this clonotype. The chain employs TRBV7-8 and TRBJ1-1; no reliable D call. V was shortened by 2 bases and J by 4 bases, with 8 bases between the two germline ends. CDR3 length equals 13 residues. Germline CDR1 reads SGHVS; CDR2 reads FQNEAQ. The CDR3 spells CASSLIRVTEAFF. In nucleotides, the CDR3 is TGTGCCAGCAGCTTAATACGAGTCACTGAAGCTTTCTTT.

This clonotype was counted a few times. J is TRBJ2-7 and V is TRBV7-2, with a tentative D call TRBD2 (6 bases). The V gene lost 1 base and the J gene lost 4 bases, with 14 bases spanning the gap. This CDR3 comprises 15 residues. Germline-derived CDR1 and CDR2 are SGHTA and FQGNSA. The CDR3 loop is CASSLERGGGYEQYF. The CDR3 nucleotides are TGTGCCAGCAGCTTAGAGAGGGGTGGGGGGTACGAGCAGTACTTC. Full variable domain (outside the CDR3, taken from reference TRBV7-2 and TRBJ2-7): GAGVSQSPSNKVTEKGKDVELRCDPISGHTALYWYRQSLGQGLEFLIYFQGNSAPDKSGLPSDRFSAERTGGSVSTLTIQRTQQEDSAVYLCASSLERGGGYEQYFGPGTRLTVT.

The chain recombines TRBV28 with TRBJ2-5; D is uncertain. The V gene's germline CDR1 is MDHEN and CDR2 SYDVKM. The V end lost 2 bases, the J end lost 5 bases, and 9 bases lay between the germline ends. The CDR3 totals 13 residues. Here the CDR3 reads CASSLPSRETQYF. The CDR3 DNA reads as TGTGCCAGCAGTTTACCCTCTCGTGAGACCCAGTACTTC.

This clonotype has a count of ten or more. J is TRBJ2-2 and V is TRBV12-3 or TRBV12-4; the D gene could be TRBD1 or TRBD2 (5 bases each). V lost 4 bases to trimming and J lost 7 bases, with 19 bases between them. The CDR3 totals 16 residues. The CDR3 sequence is CASSSYEGRSVGELFF. The CDR3 nucleotides are TGTGCCAGCAGTTCCTACGAGGGGCGAAGTGTCGGGGAGCTGTTTTTT.

This clonotype was observed a handful of times. The rearrangement joins TRBV28 to TRBJ2-5; the D gene is possibly TRBD2 (5 bases). Deletions cut 7 bases from V and 4 bases from J, with 13 bases between. Germline V lookup: CDR1 MDHEN, CDR2 SYDVKM. The CDR3 runs 13 residues. CDR3 coding DNA: TGTGCCAGCAAGTCGGCCCGGGGAGAGACCCAGTACTTC. This sequence encodes CASKSARGETQYF.

This clonotype was observed a few times. The chain uses TRBV7-8 and TRBJ2-7; D uncertain. The V end was cut by 5 bases, the J end by 3 bases, with 14 bases between. Germline CDR1 SGHVS, CDR2 FQNEAQ. CDR3 length: 14 amino acids. The CDR3 reads CASSPLGSYYEQYF. As DNA, the CDR3 is TGTGCCAGCAGCCCACTGGGGTCATACTACGAGCAGTACTTC.

This clonotype has only a few counts. The rearrangement links TRBV21-1 to TRBJ2-3; no DNA check was done on the table's D call, TRBD2. TRBV21-1 is listed as a pseudogene. The CDR3 covers 18 residues. The CDR3 loop reads CASSKFNSSGRSTDTQYF. The DNA for the CDR3 is TGTGCCAGCAGCAAATTTAACTCAAGCGGGAGGAGCACAGATACGCAGTATTTT.

The chain has TRBV20-1 and TRBJ1-6; D not certain. The CDR3 runs to 14 residues. Germline V lookup: CDR1 DFQATT, CDR2 SNEGSKA (reference sequence). V was trimmed by 0 bases and J by 2 bases, leaving 5 bases between them. CDR3 loop: CSAREATYNSPLHF. DNA for the CDR3: TGCAGTGCTAGAGAGGCAACCTATAATTCACCCCTCCACTTT.